Listed here are 29 T cell receptor beta chains from one sample, sequenced in a study of blood T cell repertoires in COVID-19 (dated by TCRdb to 2020 to 2021). The library was produced with the immunoSEQ multiplex PCR assay. The table was pulled from immuneACCESS by TCRdb, which kept in-frame rearrangements only. Such tables lose some clones; where checked, under half of the loss comes from unresolved V genes, and the rest has no known cause. Within this sample are 200,000 to 250,000 clones, with around nine tenths of them counted one time only. The ten largest account for about 4% of the sample. Sample: PBMCs or T cells enriched from blood (not recorded which). The receptors shown here come from a woman between 25 and 40 years old who had been exposed to COVID-19.

This chain connects TRBV18 to TRBJ2-1, with 8 bases aligning to TRBD2. The trim removed 9 bases at V and 9 bases at J, leaving 16 bases unmatched. Germline values: CDR1 KGHSH, CDR2 LQKENI. The CDR3 has 15 amino acids. This chain's CDR3 is CASSPSGGSSSEQFF. The CDR3 region has the DNA TGTGCCAGTTCCCCTTCGGGAGGGAGTAGTAGTGAGCAGTTCTTC.

V gene TRBV5-4 combines with J gene TRBJ2-7; 9 bases fit TRBD2. Germline loops: CDR1 SGHNT, CDR2 YYREEE (reference sequence). V was clipped by 4 bases and J by 1 base; unmatched bases: 6. The CDR3 runs to 15 residues. CDR3 amino acids: CASSISGRGSYEQYF. The CDR3, as DNA: TGTGCCAGCAGCATTAGCGGGAGAGGATCCTACGAGCAGTACTTC.

The rearrangement uses TRBV27 and TRBJ2-1; 13 nucleotides line up with TRBD2. With 3 bases clipped from V and 8 bases from J, the junction kept 4 bases outside the gene matches. The germline V gene encodes CDR1 MNHEY and CDR2 SMNVEV (reference sequence). There are 15 residues in the CDR3. The CDR3 sequence: CASSLGTSGIYEQFF. The CDR3 nucleotides are TGTGCCAGCAGTTTGGGGACTAGCGGGATCTATGAGCAGTTCTTC.

This clone appeared a single time. The chain recombines TRBV11-2 with TRBJ2-5, with D perhaps matching TRBD1 (6 bases). V lost 1 base, J lost 7 bases, and 22 bases lay in between. Germline CDR1 reads SGHAT; CDR2 reads FQNNGV. The CDR3 runs 17 residues. The CDR3: CASSLGLQGSIVGTQYF. CDR3 nucleotide sequence: TGTGCCAGCAGCTTAGGTCTCCAGGGGAGTATTGTAGGGACCCAGTACTTC. Using reference TRBV11-2 and TRBJ2-5 for the parts outside the CDR3, the full variable domain is EAGVAQSPRYKIIEKRQSVAFWCNPISGHATLYWYQQILGQGPKLLIQFQNNGVVDDSQLPKDRFSAERLKGVDSTLKIQPAKLEDSAVYLCASSLGLQGSIVGTQYFGPGTRLLVL.

J is TRBJ1-2 and V is TRBV11-2, with D possibly being TRBD1 (6 bases). From germline, CDR1 is SGHAT and CDR2 FQNNGV. V lost 4 bases, J lost 8 bases, and 20 bases lay in between. There are 15 residues in the CDR3. The CDR3 nucleotides are TGTGCCAGCAGCTCTAGCAGGGGTCCCCTCGGAGGCTACACCTTC. As protein: CASSSSRGPLGGYTF.

The rearrangement joins TRBV2 to TRBJ2-5; TRBD2 matches 11 bases. Germline V gene sequence: CDR1 SNHLY, CDR2 FYNNEI. The CDR3 spans 15 residues. J lost 4 bases, V lost 1 base, and 2 bases had no gene match. The CDR3 protein is CASSEGTSGRETQYF. For the CDR3, the DNA is TGTGCCAGCAGTGAAGGTACTAGCGGGAGAGAGACCCAGTACTTC.

This clone was detected only a few times. V is TRBV29-1 and J is TRBJ2-5; the match to TRBD2 covers 8 bases. Germline trimming cut 8 bases from V and 4 bases from J; bases unmatched to any gene: 12. This CDR3 is 14 amino acids long. Germline CDR1 and CDR2: SQVTM and ANQGSEA. CDR3 sequence reads: CSSTAGGGGETQYF. DNA for the CDR3: TGCAGCTCCACTGCGGGAGGTGGTGGAGAGACCCAGTACTTC.

The chain carries TRBV9 and TRBJ2-5, with 12 bases lining up with TRBD2. Looked up from germline, CDR1 is SGDLS and CDR2 is YYNGEE. Germline trimming cut 5 bases from V and 3 bases from J; bases unmatched to any gene: 5. The CDR3 is 15 residues long. CDR3 sequence (DNA): TGTGCCAGCAGTTGGACTAGCGGGAAGGAAGAGACCCAGTACTTC. This gives the protein CASSWTSGKEETQYF.

The gene calls are TRBV19 and TRBJ1-3; D call uncertain. CDR3 length: 16 amino acids. Germline values: CDR1 LNHDA, CDR2 SQIVND (reference sequence). The V end lost 7 bases, the J end lost 3 bases, and 19 bases lay between the germline ends. Here the CDR3 DNA reads TGTGCCAGTACCCCAAGCCGGGTCAGCTTTGGAAACACCATATATTTT. Protein: CASTPSRVSFGNTIYF.

The chain links TRBV9 to TRBJ2-3; D might be TRBD2 (5 bases). Germline CDR1 is SGDLS and CDR2 is YYNGEE. This CDR3 comprises 14 residues. The V end was cut by 0 bases, the J end by 6 bases, with 11 bases between. The CDR3, as DNA: TGTGCCAGCAGCGTAGACCGGGGTTCGGATACGCAGTATTTT. Protein: CASSVDRGSDTQYF.

J is TRBJ1-1 and V is TRBV5-1; TRBD1 might be the D (5 bases). The ends were cut back, 4 bases at V and 6 bases at J, with 19 bases in the middle. The CDR3 is made up of 15 amino acids. Germline CDR1 and CDR2: SGHRS and YFSETQ. Written as DNA, the CDR3 is TGCGCCAGCAGCCGAAATATTGGGATAGGGGCTGAAGCTTTCTTT. Translating gives CASSRNIGIGAEAFF.

V usage is TRBV5-1 and J usage is TRBJ1-3; D is perhaps TRBD1 (6 bases). Germline loops: CDR1 SGHRS, CDR2 YFSETQ. CDR3 length: 14 residues. Trimming cost V 4 bases and J 2 bases, with 10 bases left between them. In nucleotides, the CDR3 is TGCGCCAGCAGCGTGCAGGGGCCTGGAAACACCATATATTTT. Amino acids: CASSVQGPGNTIYF.

This rearrangement joins TRBV5-1 to TRBJ1-6; 9 bases match TRBD1. The V gene end was trimmed by 3 bases and the J gene end by 7 bases; junction bases not matched to a gene: 2. This CDR3 is 14 amino acids long. Germline CDR1 is SGHRS and CDR2 is YFSETQ. DNA for the CDR3: TGCGCCAGCAGCTCTGGACAGGGGAATTCACCCCTCCACTTT. Translated: CASSSGQGNSPLHF.

The chain couples TRBV5-1 to TRBJ1-1; TRBD1 agrees at 10 bases. The V and J ends lost 0 bases and 4 bases, in that order; junction bases with no gene match: 9. CDR1 and CDR2 from the germline V gene are SGHRS and YFSETQ. The CDR3 is made up of 17 amino acids. CDR3 nucleotides: TGCGCCAGCAGCTTGGTCTTTACGGACAGGGGGAGCACTGAAGCTTTCTTT. Its translation is CASSLVFTDRGSTEAFF. The variable domain in full, completed from reference TRBV5-1 and TRBJ1-1, reads KAGVTQTPRYLIKTRGQQVTLSCSPISGHRSVSWYQQTPGQGLQFLFEYFSETQRNKGNFPGRFSGRQFSNSRSEMNVSTLELGDSALYLCASSLVFTDRGSTEAFFGQGTRLTVV.

The genes are TRBV5-1 and TRBJ2-1; 8 bases match TRBD2. This CDR3 contains 17 residues. Germline trimming cut 4 bases from V and 8 bases from J; bases unmatched to any gene: 17. Per the germline V gene, CDR1 is SGHRS and CDR2 is YFSETQ. CDR3 region: CASSLDLSGRASDEQFF. CDR3 bases: TGCGCCAGCAGCCTTGATTTGAGCGGGAGAGCTAGCGATGAGCAGTTCTTC.

The rearrangement uses TRBV2 and TRBJ1-3, with D perhaps TRBD1 (5 bases). CDR1 is SNHLY, CDR2 FYNNEI, per germline. With 2 bases removed from V and 4 bases from J, the gap between germline ends came to 9 bases. CDR3 length: 14 residues. Here the CDR3 DNA reads TGTGCCAGCAGTGAACAGGGTTTCGGAAACACCATATATTTT. This codes for CASSEQGFGNTIYF.

This chain connects TRBV3-1 (or the pseudogene TRBV3-2) to TRBJ2-5, with TRBD1 identical over 9 bases. V dropped 3 bases and J dropped 4; count of bases not matched to a gene: 9. The CDR3 runs to 16 residues. In germline, CDR1 is LGHDT, CDR2 YNNKEL (reference sequence). CDR3 sequence reads: CASSQPGQGVRETQYF. In DNA, the CDR3 is TGTGCCAGCAGCCAGCCGGGACAGGGTGTCCGAGAGACCCAGTACTTC.

This chain connects TRBV7-2 to TRBJ1-5; the D is unclear. The germline gives CDR1 SGHTA, CDR2 FQGNSA. This CDR3 spans 14 amino acids. V was cut by 1 base and J by 4 bases, with 8 bases left in between. The CDR3 nucleotides are TGTGCCAGCAGCTTAGAAGAGGGAAATCAGCCCCAGCATTTT. Its translation: CASSLEEGNQPQHF.

V is TRBV28 and J is TRBJ1-2; possibly TRBD1 for D (6 bases). The CDR3 contains 15 residues. The V end was cut by 5 bases, the J end by 0 bases, with 13 bases between. The germline gives CDR1 MDHEN, CDR2 SYDVKM. The CDR3 DNA follows: TGTGCCAGCAGTGCTGGGACACTAGCTAACTATGGCTACACCTTC. Translated: CASSAGTLANYGYTF.

The chain carries TRBV2 and TRBJ2-7, with D possibly being TRBD2 (5 bases). CDR1 SNHLY and CDR2 FYNNEI come from the germline V gene. The CDR3 runs to 12 residues. Trimming stripped 7 bases from V and 0 bases from J, with 7 bases between. CDR3 in amino acids: CASTLVSYEQYF. CDR3 nucleotides: TGTGCCAGCACACTAGTCTCCTACGAGCAGTACTTC.

The chain couples TRBV30 to TRBJ1-6; D remains ambiguous. Germline-derived CDR1 and CDR2 are GTSNPN and SVGIG (reference sequence). The V end lost 1 base, the J end lost 6 bases, and 7 bases lay between the germline ends. This CDR3 has 13 residues. The CDR3 nucleotides read TGTGCCTGGAGTGGAAGGAGTAATTCACCCCTCCACTTT. This codes for CAWSGRSNSPLHF. The full variable domain, in which reference TRBV30 and TRBJ1-6 provide the parts outside the CDR3, is SQTIHQWPATLVQPVGSPLSLECTVEGTSNPNLYWYRQAAGRGLQLLFYSVGIGQISSEVPQNLSASRPQDRQFILSSKKLLLSDSGFYLCAWSGRSNSPLHFGNGTRLTVT.

The chain uses TRBV7-2 and TRBJ2-7, with no clear D. This CDR3 has 15 amino acids. The germline V and J ends were trimmed by 1 base and 2 bases, with 12 bases remaining between them. Germline V CDR1 and CDR2: SGHTA, FQGNSA. The CDR3 protein is CASSLDVGRTYEQYF. The CDR3 region has the DNA TGTGCCAGCAGCTTAGATGTCGGTCGCACCTACGAGCAGTACTTC.

The chain uses TRBV10-3 and TRBJ1-2; 7 bases line up with TRBD1. Germline V gene data show CDR1 as ENHRY and CDR2 as SYGVKD. Losses at the gene ends were 11 bases for V and 7 bases for J; bases not matched to a gene: 7. This CDR3 is 11 amino acids long. The CDR3 nucleotides read TGTGCCTTGCAGGGGGGCGGTGGCTACACCTTC. Its translation is CALQGGGGYTF.

The gene calls are TRBV7-9 and TRBJ1-3; 10 bases fit TRBD1. Germline CDR1 and CDR2: SEHNR and FQNEAQ (reference sequence). The J segment lost 5 bases and the V segment lost 8 bases, leaving 9 bases of the junction unmatched. The CDR3 length is 15 residues. The CDR3 here is CASGQGQGRRNTIYF. In nucleotides, the CDR3 is TGTGCCAGCGGACAGGGACAGGGGAGGAGAAACACCATATATTTT.

This clone was seen more than once but under ten times. The chain couples TRBV27 to TRBJ2-7; D is perhaps TRBD2 (5 bases). With 5 bases removed from V and 1 base from J, the gap between germline ends came to 12 bases. The CDR3 covers 14 residues. Per the germline V gene, CDR1 is MNHEY and CDR2 is SMNVEV (reference sequence). The chain's CDR3 is CASSQEAPSYEQYF. CDR3 DNA: TGTGCCAGCAGTCAGGAGGCGCCGTCCTACGAGCAGTACTTC.

This clone was detected only once. The junction and the germline gene differ at one end; a read error may be behind it. The chain is built from TRBV7-8 and TRBJ1-5; 8 bases are shared with TRBD1. This CDR3 is 13 amino acids long. Germline V CDR1 and CDR2: SGHVS, FQNEAQ. This CDR3 reads CASSRQGNRPQHF. The DNA of the CDR3 is TGTGCCAGCAGCCGACAGGGGAATCGGCCCCAGCATTTT.

The CDR3 is CASSQTSGRPIQQYF. CDR3 coding DNA: TGTGCCAGCAGCCAGACTAGCGGGAGGCCCATCCAGCAGTACTTC. The J gene is TRBJ2-7, the V gene TRBV7-4; 13 bases line up with TRBD2. V was pared by 5 bases and J by 8 bases, with 9 bases of the junction left unmatched. Germline-derived CDR1 and CDR2 are SGHVT and SQSDAQ. The CDR3 extends over 15 amino acids.

This chain connects TRBV3-1 (or the pseudogene TRBV3-2) to TRBJ1-5; TRBD1 matches at 12 bases. CDR1 and CDR2 from the germline V gene are LGHDT and YNNKEL (reference sequence). V lost 3 bases to trimming and J lost 7 bases; unmatched junction nucleotides: 1. The CDR3 spans 14 residues. The CDR3 spells CASSQGQGAQPQHF. DNA for the CDR3: TGTGCCAGCAGCCAGGGACAGGGGGCCCAGCCCCAGCATTTT.

This chain joins TRBV11-2 and TRBJ1-1, with a tentative D call TRBD1 (6 bases). This CDR3 contains 15 residues. The germline gives CDR1 SGHAT, CDR2 FQNNGV. Trimming stripped 4 bases from V and 6 bases from J, with 18 bases between. The CDR3 reads CASSSSTGPGAEAFF. CDR3 bases: TGTGCCAGCAGCTCCTCGACAGGTCCGGGCGCTGAAGCTTTCTTT.